This T cell receptor (beta chain) was observed in a study of cytomegalovirus exposure and HLA in healthy donors. Study-level background: A later analysis reported the 120 validation repertoires used the same platform as the roughly 700 first-cohort repertoires.

J gave up 3 bases and V 2 bases, and 0 bases lay outside the gene matches. The germline gives CDR1 MNHEY, CDR2 SVGAGI. This CDR3 spans 15 amino acids. The assay was immunoSEQ multiplex PCR, and TCRdb's table has in-frame clones only and misses some. The sample contains under 200,000 clones, about 96% of which appear only once. Points from the study as a whole: In the roughly 130 validation repertoires, a later analysis found that first-cohort TCR clusters tended to co-occur.

On this clone itself: Antigen specificity is unknown.

The clonotype comes from a woman younger than 30 in good health and CMV-seronegative. The chain combines TRBV6-5 with TRBJ2-1; 11 nucleotides line up with TRBD2. Sequencing input: PBMCs. The CDR3 loop is CASSYLAGGYNEQFF. The CDR3 coding sequence is TGTGCCAGCAGTTACCTAGCGGGGGGCTACAATGAGCAGTTCTTC.